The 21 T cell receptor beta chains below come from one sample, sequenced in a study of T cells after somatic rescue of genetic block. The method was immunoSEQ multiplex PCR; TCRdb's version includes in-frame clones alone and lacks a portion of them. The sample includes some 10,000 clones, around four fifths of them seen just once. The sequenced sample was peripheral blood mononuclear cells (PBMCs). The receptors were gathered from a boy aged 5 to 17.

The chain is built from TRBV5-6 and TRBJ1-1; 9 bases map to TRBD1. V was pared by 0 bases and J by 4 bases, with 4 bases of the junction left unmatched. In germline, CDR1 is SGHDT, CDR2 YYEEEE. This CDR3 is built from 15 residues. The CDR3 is CASSLVGQGSTEAFF. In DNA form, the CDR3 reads TGTGCCAGCAGCTTGGTGGGACAGGGTAGCACTGAAGCTTTCTTT.

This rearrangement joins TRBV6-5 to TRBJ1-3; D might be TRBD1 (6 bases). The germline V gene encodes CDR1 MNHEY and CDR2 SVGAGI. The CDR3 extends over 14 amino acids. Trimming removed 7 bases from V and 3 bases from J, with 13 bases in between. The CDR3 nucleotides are TGTGCCAGCAAACGGGGGCAGGGTGGAAACACCATATATTTT. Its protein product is CASKRGQGGNTIYF.

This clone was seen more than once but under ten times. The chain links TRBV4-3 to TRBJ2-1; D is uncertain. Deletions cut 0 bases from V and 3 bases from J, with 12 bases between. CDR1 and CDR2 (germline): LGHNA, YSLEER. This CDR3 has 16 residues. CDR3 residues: CASSQDSSANYNEQFF. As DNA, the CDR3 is TGCGCCAGCAGCCAAGATTCTTCCGCCAACTACAATGAGCAGTTCTTC.

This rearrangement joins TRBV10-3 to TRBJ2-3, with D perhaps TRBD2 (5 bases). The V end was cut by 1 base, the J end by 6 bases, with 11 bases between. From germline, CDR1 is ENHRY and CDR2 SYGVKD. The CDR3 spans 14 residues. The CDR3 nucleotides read TGTGCCATCAGTGAGTACCCTAGCCGGGATACGCAGTATTTT. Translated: CAISEYPSRDTQYF.

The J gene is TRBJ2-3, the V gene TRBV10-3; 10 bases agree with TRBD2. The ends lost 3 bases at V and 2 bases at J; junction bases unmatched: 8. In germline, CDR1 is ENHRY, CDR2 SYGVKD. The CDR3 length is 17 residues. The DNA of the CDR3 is TGTGCCATCAGTGACCTCGACAGCGGGAGGGCCACAGATACGCAGTATTTT. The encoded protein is CAISDLDSGRATDTQYF.

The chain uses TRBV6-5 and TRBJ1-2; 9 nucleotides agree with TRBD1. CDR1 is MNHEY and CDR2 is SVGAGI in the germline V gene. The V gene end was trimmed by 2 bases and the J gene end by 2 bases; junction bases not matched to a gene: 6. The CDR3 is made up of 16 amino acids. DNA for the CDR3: TGTGCCAGCAGTTACACTTCGGGACAGGGAAACTATGGCTACACCTTC. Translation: CASSYTSGQGNYGYTF.

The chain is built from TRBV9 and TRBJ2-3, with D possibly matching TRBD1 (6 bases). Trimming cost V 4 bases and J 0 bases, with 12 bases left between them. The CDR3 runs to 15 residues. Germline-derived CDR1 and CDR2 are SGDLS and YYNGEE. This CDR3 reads CASSLDRLSTDTQYF. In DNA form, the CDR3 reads TGTGCCAGCAGCCTAGACAGGCTCAGCACAGATACGCAGTATTTT.

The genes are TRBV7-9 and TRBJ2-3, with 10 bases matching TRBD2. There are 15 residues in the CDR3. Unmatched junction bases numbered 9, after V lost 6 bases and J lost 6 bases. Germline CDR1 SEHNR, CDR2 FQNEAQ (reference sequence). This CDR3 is CASSTTSGIRDTQYF. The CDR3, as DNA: TGTGCCAGCAGTACCACTAGCGGGATACGGGATACGCAGTATTTT.

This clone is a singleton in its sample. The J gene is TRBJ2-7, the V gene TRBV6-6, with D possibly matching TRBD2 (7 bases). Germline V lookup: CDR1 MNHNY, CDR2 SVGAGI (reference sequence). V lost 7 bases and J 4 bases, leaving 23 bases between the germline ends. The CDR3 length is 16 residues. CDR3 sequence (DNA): TGTGCCAGCACACCGGAATCGGGGGGCTATAGTTACGAGCAGTACTTC. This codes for CASTPESGGYSYEQYF.

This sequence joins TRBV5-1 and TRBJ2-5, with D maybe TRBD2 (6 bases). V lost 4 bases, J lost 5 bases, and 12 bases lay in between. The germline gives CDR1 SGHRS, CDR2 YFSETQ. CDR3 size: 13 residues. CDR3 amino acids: CASSRDWRETQYF. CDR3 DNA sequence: TGCGCCAGCAGCCGGGACTGGCGGGAGACCCAGTACTTC.

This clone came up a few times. The CDR3 spells CASSPRRLDTQYF. The CDR3 nucleotides read TGTGCCAGCTCACCACGCCGCTTGGATACGCAGTATTTT. The chain employs TRBV18 and TRBJ2-3; D is unclear. Trimming took off 1 base at V and 6 bases at J, with 8 bases between the two ends. In germline, CDR1 is KGHSH, CDR2 LQKENI. The CDR3 loop spans 13 amino acids.

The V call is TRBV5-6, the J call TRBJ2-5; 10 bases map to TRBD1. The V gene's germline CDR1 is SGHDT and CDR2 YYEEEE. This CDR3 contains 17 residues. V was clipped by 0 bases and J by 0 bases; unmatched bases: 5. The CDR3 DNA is TGTGCCAGCAGCTTGGGACCGGGACAGGGGTACCAAGAGACCCAGTACTTC. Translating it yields CASSLGPGQGYQETQYF.

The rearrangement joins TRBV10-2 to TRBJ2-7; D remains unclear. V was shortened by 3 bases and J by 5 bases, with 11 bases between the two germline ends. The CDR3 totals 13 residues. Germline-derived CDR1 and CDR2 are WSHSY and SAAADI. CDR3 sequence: CASSEARGHEQYF. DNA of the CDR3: TGCGCCAGCAGTGAAGCCCGAGGCCACGAGCAGTACTTC.

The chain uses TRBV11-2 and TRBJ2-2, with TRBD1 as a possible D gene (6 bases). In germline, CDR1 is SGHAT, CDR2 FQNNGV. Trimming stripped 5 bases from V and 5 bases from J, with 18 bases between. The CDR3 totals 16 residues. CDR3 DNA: TGTGCCAGCAGCCCCGGTGGGGGCGCGGATACCGGGGAGCTGTTTTTT. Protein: CASSPGGGADTGELFF. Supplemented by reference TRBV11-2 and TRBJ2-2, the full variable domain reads EAGVAQSPRYKIIEKRQSVAFWCNPISGHATLYWYQQILGQGPKLLIQFQNNGVVDDSQLPKDRFSAERLKGVDSTLKIQPAKLEDSAVYLCASSPGGGADTGELFFGEGSRLTVL.

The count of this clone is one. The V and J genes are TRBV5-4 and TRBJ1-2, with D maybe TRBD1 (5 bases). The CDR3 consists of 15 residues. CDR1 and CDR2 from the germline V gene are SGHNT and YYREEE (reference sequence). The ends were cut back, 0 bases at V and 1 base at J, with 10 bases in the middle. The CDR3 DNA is TGTGCCAGCAGCTTGGTGCGCGGGGGTAACTATGGCTACACCTTC. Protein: CASSLVRGGNYGYTF. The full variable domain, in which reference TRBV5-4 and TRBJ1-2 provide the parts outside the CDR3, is ETGVTQSPTHLIKTRGQQVTLRCSSQSGHNTVSWYQQALGQGPQFIFQYYREEENGRGNFPPRFSGLQFPNYSSELNVNALELDDSALYLCASSLVRGGNYGYTFGSGTRLTVV.

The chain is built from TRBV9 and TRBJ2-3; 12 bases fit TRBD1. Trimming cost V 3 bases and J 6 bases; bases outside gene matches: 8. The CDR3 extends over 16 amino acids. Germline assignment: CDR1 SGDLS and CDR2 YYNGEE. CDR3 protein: CASSGPGTGGKDTQYF. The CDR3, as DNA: TGTGCCAGCAGCGGCCCCGGGACAGGGGGCAAGGATACGCAGTATTTT.

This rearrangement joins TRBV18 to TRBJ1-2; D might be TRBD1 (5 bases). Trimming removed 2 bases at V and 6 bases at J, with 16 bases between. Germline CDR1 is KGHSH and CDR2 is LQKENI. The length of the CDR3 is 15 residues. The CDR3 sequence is CASSPVVAGRDGYTF. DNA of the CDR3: TGTGCCAGCTCACCAGTAGTAGCGGGGCGGGATGGCTACACCTTC. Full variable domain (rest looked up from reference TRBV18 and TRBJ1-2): NAGVMQNPRHLVRRRGQEARLRCSPMKGHSHVYWYRQLPEEGLKFMVYLQKENIIDESGMPKERFSAEFPKEGPSILRIQQVVRGDSAAYFCASSPVVAGRDGYTFGSGTRLTVV.

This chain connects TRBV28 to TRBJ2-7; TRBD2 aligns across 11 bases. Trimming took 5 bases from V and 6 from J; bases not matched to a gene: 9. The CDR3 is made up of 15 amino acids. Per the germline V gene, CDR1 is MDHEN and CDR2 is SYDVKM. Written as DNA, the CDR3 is TGTGCCAGCAGTCTTGGGTGGGGACTAGCGGTCGAGCAGTACTTC. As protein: CASSLGWGLAVEQYF.

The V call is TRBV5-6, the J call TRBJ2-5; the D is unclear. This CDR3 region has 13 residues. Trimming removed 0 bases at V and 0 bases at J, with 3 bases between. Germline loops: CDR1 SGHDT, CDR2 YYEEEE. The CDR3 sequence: CASSLVDQETQYF. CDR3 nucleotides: TGTGCCAGCAGCTTGGTGGACCAAGAGACCCAGTACTTC.

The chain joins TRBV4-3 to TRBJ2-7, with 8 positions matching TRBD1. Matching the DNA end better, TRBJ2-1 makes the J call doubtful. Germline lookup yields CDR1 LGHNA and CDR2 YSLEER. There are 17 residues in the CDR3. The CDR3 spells CASSQDPGQGARNEQFF. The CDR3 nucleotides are TGCGCCAGCAGCCAAGATCCCGGACAGGGAGCCCGAAATGAGCAGTTCTTC.

This CDR3 reads CASSVWTGGNEQFF. The DNA for the CDR3 is TGTGCCAGCAGTGTTTGGACAGGAGGGAATGAGCAGTTCTTC. V and J are TRBV2 and TRBJ2-1; perhaps TRBD1 as D (7 bases). V was clipped by 4 bases and J by 7 bases, with 14 bases between them. CDR3 length: 14 amino acids. Germline lookup yields CDR1 SNHLY and CDR2 FYNNEI.